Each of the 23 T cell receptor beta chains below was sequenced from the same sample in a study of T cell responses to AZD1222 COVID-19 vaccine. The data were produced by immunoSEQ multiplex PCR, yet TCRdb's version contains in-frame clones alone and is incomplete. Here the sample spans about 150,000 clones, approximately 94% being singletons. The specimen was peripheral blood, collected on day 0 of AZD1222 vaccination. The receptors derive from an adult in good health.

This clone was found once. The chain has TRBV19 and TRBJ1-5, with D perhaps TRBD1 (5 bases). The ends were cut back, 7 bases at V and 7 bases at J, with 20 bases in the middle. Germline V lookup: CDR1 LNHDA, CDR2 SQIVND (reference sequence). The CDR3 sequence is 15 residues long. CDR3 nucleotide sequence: TGTGCCAGTACCCCGGGTGGCGGGACGCGCCAGCCCCAGCATTTT. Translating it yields CASTPGGGTRQPQHF.

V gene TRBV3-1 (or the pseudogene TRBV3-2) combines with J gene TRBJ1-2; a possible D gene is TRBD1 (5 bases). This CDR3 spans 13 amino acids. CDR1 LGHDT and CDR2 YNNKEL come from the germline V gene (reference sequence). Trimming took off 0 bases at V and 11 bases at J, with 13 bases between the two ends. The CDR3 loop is CASSQDRGPGYTF. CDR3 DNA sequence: TGTGCCAGCAGCCAAGATAGGGGACCGGGGTACACCTTC.

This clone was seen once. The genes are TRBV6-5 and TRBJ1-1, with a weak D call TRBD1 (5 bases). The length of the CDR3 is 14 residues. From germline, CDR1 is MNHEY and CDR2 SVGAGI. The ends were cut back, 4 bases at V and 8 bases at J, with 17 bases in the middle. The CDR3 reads CASSFFTGTPEAFF. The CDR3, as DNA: TGTGCCAGCAGTTTCTTCACAGGTACACCCGAAGCTTTCTTT.

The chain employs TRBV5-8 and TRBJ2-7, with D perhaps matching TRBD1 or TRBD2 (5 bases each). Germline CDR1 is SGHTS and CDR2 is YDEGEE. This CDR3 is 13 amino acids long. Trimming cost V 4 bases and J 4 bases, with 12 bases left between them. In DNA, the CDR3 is TGTGCCAGCAGCCGGGACCGGTTTTACGAGCAGTACGTC. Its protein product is CASSRDRFYEQYV.

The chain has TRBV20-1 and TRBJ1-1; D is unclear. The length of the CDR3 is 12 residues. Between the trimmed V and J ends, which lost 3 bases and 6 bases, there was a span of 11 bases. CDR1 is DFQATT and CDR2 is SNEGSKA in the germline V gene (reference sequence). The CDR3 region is CSASYRRAEAFF. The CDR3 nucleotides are TGCAGTGCTAGTTATCGGCGCGCTGAAGCTTTCTTT.

CDR3 residues: CASSPRWTGDYGYTF. DNA for the CDR3: TGTGCCAGCAGCCCTCGGTGGACAGGAGACTATGGCTACACCTTC. The J gene is TRBJ1-2, the V gene TRBV16, with TRBD1 matching over 7 bases. CDR3 length: 15 amino acids. Germline V lookup: CDR1 KGHSY, CDR2 FQNENV. V lost 4 bases to trimming and J lost 3 bases; unmatched junction nucleotides: 8.

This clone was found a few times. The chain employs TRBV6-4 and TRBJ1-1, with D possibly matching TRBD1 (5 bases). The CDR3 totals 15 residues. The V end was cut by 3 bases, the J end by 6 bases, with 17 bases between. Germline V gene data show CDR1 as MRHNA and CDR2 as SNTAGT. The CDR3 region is CASSESAGSASEAFF. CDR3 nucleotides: TGTGCCAGCAGTGAATCAGCAGGGTCGGCGTCTGAAGCTTTCTTT.

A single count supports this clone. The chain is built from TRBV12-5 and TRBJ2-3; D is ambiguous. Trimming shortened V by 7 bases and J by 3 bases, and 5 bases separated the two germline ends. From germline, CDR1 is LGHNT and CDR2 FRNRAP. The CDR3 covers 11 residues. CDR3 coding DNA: TGTGCTAGTGCCGCTACAGATACGCAGTATTTT. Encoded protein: CASAATDTQYF.

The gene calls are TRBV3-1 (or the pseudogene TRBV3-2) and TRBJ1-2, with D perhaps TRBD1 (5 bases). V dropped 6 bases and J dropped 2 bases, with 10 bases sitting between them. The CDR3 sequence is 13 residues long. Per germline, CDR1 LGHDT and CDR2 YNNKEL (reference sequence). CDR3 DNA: TGTGCCAGCAGTCTTTGGGGGAACTATGGCTACACCTTC. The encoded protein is CASSLWGNYGYTF.

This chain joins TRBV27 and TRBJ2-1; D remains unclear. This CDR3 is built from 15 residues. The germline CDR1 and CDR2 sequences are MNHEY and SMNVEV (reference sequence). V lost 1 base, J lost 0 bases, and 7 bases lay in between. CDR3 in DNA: TGTGCCAGCAGTTTATGGGTGAGCTCCTACAATGAGCAGTTCTTC. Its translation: CASSLWVSSYNEQFF.

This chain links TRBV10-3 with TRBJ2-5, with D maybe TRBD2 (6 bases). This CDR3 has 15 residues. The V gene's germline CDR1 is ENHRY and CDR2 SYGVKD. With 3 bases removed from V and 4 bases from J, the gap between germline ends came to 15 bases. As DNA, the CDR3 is TGTGCCATCAGTGACACTGGGCAGGGAGGAGAGACCCAGTACTTC. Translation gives CAISDTGQGGETQYF.

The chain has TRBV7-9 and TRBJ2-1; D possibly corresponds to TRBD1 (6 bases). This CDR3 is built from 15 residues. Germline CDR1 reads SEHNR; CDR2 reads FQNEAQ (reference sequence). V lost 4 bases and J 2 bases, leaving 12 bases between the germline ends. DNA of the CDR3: TGTGCCAGCAGCTATCCGGGACAAACCTACAATGAGCAGTTCTTC. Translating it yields CASSYPGQTYNEQFF.

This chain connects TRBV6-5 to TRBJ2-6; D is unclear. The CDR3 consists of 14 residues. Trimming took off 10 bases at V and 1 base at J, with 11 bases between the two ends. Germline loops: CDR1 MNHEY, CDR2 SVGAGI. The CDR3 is CAIRATSGANVLTF. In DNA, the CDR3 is TGTGCCATTAGAGCGACGTCTGGGGCCAACGTCCTGACTTTC.

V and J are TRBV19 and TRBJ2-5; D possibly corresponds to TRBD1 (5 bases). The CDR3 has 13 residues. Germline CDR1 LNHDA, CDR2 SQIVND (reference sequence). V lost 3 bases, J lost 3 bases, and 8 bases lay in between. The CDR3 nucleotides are TGTGCCAGTAGTATCACAGGTGAAGAGACCCAGTACTTC. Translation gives CASSITGEETQYF.

This CDR3 is CASSLGPGADEQFF. CDR3 nucleotide sequence: TGCGCCAGCAGCTTAGGCCCAGGCGCCGATGAGCAGTTCTTC. This chain joins TRBV5-1 and TRBJ2-1; unclear D gene. This CDR3 contains 14 residues. Germline values: CDR1 SGHRS, CDR2 YFSETQ. Trimming shortened V by 2 bases and J by 8 bases, and 14 bases separated the two germline ends.

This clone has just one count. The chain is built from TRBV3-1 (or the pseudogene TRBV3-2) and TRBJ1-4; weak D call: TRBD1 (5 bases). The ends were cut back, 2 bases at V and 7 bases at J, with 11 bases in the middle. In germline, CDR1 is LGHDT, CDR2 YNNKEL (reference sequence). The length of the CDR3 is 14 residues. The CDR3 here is CASSQLDKGEKLFF. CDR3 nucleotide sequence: TGTGCCAGCAGCCAACTGGACAAGGGTGAAAAACTGTTTTTT.

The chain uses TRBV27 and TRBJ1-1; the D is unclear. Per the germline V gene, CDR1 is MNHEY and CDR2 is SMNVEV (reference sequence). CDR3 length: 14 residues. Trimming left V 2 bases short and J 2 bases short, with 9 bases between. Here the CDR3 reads CASSLNRTNTEAFF. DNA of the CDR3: TGTGCCAGCAGTTTAAACAGAACCAACACTGAAGCTTTCTTT.

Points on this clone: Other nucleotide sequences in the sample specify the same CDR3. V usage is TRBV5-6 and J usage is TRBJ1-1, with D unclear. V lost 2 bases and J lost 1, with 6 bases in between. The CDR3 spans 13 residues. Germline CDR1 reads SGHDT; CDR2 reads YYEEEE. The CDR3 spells CASSFVGNTEAFF. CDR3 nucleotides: TGTGCCAGCAGCTTCGTGGGGAACACTGAAGCTTTCTTT.

The CDR3, as DNA: TGTGCCATCAGTCCCGGGGGGCAGGGCTACGAGCAGTACGTC. Protein: CAISPGGQGYEQYV. V is TRBV10-3 and J is TRBJ2-7, with TRBD2 as a possible D gene (7 bases). V lost 5 bases and J 3 bases, leaving 14 bases between the germline ends. Germline CDR1 ENHRY, CDR2 SYGVKD. The CDR3 has 14 residues.

CDR3 coding DNA: TGTGCCAGCACACATTCCGGACTCCTCGGCACAGATACGCAGTATTTT. Translated, it gives CASTHSGLLGTDTQYF. This sequence joins TRBV3-1 (or the pseudogene TRBV3-2) and TRBJ2-3, with D perhaps matching TRBD2 (5 bases). Trimming shortened V by 7 bases and J by 1 base, and 18 bases separated the two germline ends. CDR1 is LGHDT and CDR2 is YNNKEL in the germline V gene (reference sequence). The CDR3 is 16 amino acids.

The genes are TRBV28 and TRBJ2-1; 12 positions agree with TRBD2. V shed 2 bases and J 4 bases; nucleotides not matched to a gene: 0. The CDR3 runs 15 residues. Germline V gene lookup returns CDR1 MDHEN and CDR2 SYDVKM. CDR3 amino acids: CASSLTSGGYNEQFF. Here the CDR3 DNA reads TGTGCCAGCAGTTTAACTAGCGGGGGGTACAATGAGCAGTTCTTC.

The DNA of the CDR3 is TGTGCCAGCAGCCCGGAGATGAACACTGAAGCTTTCTTT. It yields the protein CASSPEMNTEAFF. This chain connects TRBV5-6 to TRBJ1-1; D ambiguous. V was clipped by 4 bases and J by 0 bases, with 7 bases between them. CDR3 length: 13 amino acids. Per germline, CDR1 SGHDT and CDR2 YYEEEE. The full variable domain, in which reference TRBV5-6 and TRBJ1-1 provide the parts outside the CDR3, is DAGVTQSPTHLIKTRGQQVTLRCSPKSGHDTVSWYQQALGQGPQFIFQYYEEEERQRGNFPDRFSGHQFPNYSSELNVNALLLGDSALYLCASSPEMNTEAFFGQGTRLTVV.

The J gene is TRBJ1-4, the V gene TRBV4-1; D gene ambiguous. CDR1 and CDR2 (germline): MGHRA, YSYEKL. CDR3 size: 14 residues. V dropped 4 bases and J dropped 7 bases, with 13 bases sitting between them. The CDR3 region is CASSPWLFSEKLFF. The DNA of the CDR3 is TGCGCCAGCAGCCCCTGGTTGTTCAGTGAAAAACTGTTTTTT.